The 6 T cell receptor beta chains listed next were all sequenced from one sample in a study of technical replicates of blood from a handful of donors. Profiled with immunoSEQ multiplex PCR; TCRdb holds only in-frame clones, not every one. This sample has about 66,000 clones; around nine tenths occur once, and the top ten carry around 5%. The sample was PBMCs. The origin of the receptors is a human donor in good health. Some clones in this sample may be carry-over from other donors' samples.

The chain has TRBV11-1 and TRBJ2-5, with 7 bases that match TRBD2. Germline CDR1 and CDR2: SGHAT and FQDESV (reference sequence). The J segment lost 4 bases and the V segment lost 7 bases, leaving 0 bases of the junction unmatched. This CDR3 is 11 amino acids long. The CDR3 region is CASTGGETQYF. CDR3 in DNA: TGTGCCAGCACGGGGGGAGAGACCCAGTACTTC.

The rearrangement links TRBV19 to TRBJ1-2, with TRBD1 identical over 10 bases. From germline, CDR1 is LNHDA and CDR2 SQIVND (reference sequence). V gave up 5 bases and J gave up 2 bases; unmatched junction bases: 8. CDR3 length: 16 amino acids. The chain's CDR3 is CASSPGQGRGNYGYTF. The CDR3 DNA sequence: TGTGCCAGTAGTCCGGGACAGGGGCGCGGGAACTATGGCTACACCTTC.

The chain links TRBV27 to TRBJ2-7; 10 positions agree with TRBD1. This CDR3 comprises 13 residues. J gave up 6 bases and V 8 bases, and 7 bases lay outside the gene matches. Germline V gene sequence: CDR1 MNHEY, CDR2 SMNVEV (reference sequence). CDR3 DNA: TGTGCCAGCTCCGGGACAGGGGCCTCCGAGCAGTACTTC. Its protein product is CASSGTGASEQYF.

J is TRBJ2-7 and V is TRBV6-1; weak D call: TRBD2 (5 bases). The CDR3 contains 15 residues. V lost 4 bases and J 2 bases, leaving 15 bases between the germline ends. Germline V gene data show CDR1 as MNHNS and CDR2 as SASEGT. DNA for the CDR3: TGTGCCAGCAGTGTCACTAGATTCGGTGCCTACGAGCAGTACTTC. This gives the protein CASSVTRFGAYEQYF.

This chain's CDR3 is CASSLTGGAGQPQHF. CDR3 nucleotides: TGTGCCAGCAGCTTGACAGGGGGCGCAGGGCAGCCCCAGCATTTT. The chain is built from TRBV7-2 and TRBJ1-5; 10 bases map to TRBD1. CDR1 is SGHTA, CDR2 FQGNSA, per germline. This CDR3 region has 15 residues. V lost 3 bases to trimming and J lost 7 bases; unmatched junction nucleotides: 6.

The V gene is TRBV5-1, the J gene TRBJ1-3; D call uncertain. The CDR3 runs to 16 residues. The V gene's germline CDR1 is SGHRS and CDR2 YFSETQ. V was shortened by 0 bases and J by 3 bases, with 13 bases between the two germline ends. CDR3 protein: CASSLESSGRGNTIYF. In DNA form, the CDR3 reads TGCGCCAGCAGCTTGGAATCTTCAGGCCGTGGAAACACCATATATTTT.